These 5 T cell receptor beta chains share one sample of origin, sequenced in a study of T-cell memory formation after mild COVID-19. TCRdb independently ran MiXCR on the 5' RACE reads; one entry per CDR3 protein. The table includes hundreds of thousands of distinct CDR3 sequences, approximately 18% detected once. Sequenced material: PBMCs or a T cell subset sorted from them (not recorded which). The receptors were sampled from an adult woman who had mild COVID-19 (a few samples of this study predate the infection). Cell type and time point are not known.

The chain recombines TRBV20-1 with TRBJ2-4, with unresolved D. The CDR3 runs 11 residues. Germline CDR1 and CDR2: DFQATT and SNEGSKA (reference sequence). Trimming cost V 4 bases and J 6 bases, with 7 bases left between them. Written as DNA, the CDR3 is TGCAGTGCTATCTCAGGAAACATTCAGTACTTC. Its translation: CSAISGNIQYF.

The sample holds a few counts of this clonotype. The chain recombines TRBV4-1 with TRBJ2-3, with 7 bases fitting TRBD2. Unmatched junction bases numbered 12, after V lost 4 bases and J lost 2 bases. CDR1 and CDR2 from the germline V gene are MGHRA and YSYEKL. CDR3 length equals 17 residues. The CDR3 region is CASSRSFSGTPTDTQYF. CDR3 coding DNA: TGCGCCAGCAGCCGATCCTTCAGCGGGACCCCCACAGATACGCAGTATTTT.

The chain joins TRBV5-1 to TRBJ1-2; no clear D gene. The germline V and J ends were trimmed by 2 bases and 4 bases, with 12 bases remaining between them. The CDR3 contains 14 residues. Germline CDR1 SGHRS, CDR2 YFSETQ. The CDR3 is CASSFQGISYGYTF. The CDR3 nucleotides read TGCGCCAGCAGCTTTCAAGGGATTAGCTATGGCTACACCTTC. Using reference TRBV5-1 and TRBJ1-2 for the parts outside the CDR3, the full variable domain is KAGVTQTPRYLIKTRGQQVTLSCSPISGHRSVSWYQQTPGQGLQFLFEYFSETQRNKGNFPGRFSGRQFSNSRSEMNVSTLELGDSALYLCASSFQGISYGYTFGSGTRLTVV.

This clonotype turned up a few times. The J gene is TRBJ2-5, the V gene TRBV7-9; the D gene is possibly TRBD2 (5 bases). The CDR3 is 14 residues long. V lost 3 bases, J lost 0 bases, and 8 bases lay in between. CDR1 is SEHNR and CDR2 is FQNEAQ in the germline V gene (reference sequence). CDR3 sequence: CASSFNSDQETQYF. CDR3 nucleotide sequence: TGTGCCAGCAGCTTTAATAGCGACCAAGAGACCCAGTACTTC.

This chain connects TRBV18 to TRBJ1-4, with TRBD1 as a possible D gene (5 bases). CDR1 and CDR2 (germline): KGHSH, LQKENI. The CDR3 length is 16 residues. Trimming stripped 4 bases from V and 8 bases from J, with 20 bases between. The CDR3 region has the DNA TGTGCCAGCTCACGAGGACGGGGGAACGTTGACGAAAAACTGTTTTTT. Translation: CASSRGRGNVDEKLFF.